This T cell receptor (beta chain) was sequenced in a study of glioma-infiltrating T cells after dendritic cell vaccination. CDR3 length equals 15 residues. V was trimmed by 0 bases and J by 3 bases, leaving 11 bases between them. Germline-derived CDR1 and CDR2 are SNHLY and FYNNEI. The immunoSEQ assay amplified TCRB CDR3 from up to 2 ug DNA. The data were produced by immunoSEQ multiplex PCR, yet TCRdb's version contains in-frame clones alone and is incomplete. This sample has tens of thousands of clones, with around 86% found just once. The time point was: after dendritic cell vaccination, including at tumor progression/relapse.

This TCR was sampled from a human donor with glioblastoma. The material sequenced was blood, taken after dendritic cell vaccination. This chain connects TRBV2 to TRBJ1-2; the D gene is possibly TRBD1 (6 bases). Written as DNA, the CDR3 is TGTGCCAGCAGTGAAGCGCCGGCAGGGGACTATGGCTACACCTTC. It is translated as CASSEAPAGDYGYTF.